Listed below are T cell receptor beta chains from one sample, sequenced in a study of blood T cell repertoires in COVID-19. The data were produced by immunoSEQ multiplex PCR, yet TCRdb's version contains in-frame clones alone and is incomplete. The data show about 50,000 clones, 90% seen once. Sequencing was carried out using peripheral blood. The receptor source for this set is an elderly woman with acute or convalescent COVID-19. Both conserved end residues are part of each CDR3. The D gene is left open where the match is weak.

v_gene	j_gene	d_gene	CDR3aa
TRBV30	TRBJ1-2	NA	CAWSGQWVYYGYTF
TRBV4-1	TRBJ1-5	NA	CASSQAHTGFGQPQHF
TRBV2	TRBJ1-1	NA	CASTLDRNTEAFF
TRBV18	TRBJ2-7	TRBD1	CASSLPGQGSYEQYF
TRBV29-1	TRBJ1-1	TRBD1	CSVYRGRSSNTEAFF
TRBV5-8	TRBJ1-2	NA	CASSLRGQLSLQRF
TRBV6-1	TRBJ1-2	NA	CASSEAPGRGYTF
TRBV19	TRBJ2-2	TRBD1	CASSQQGAYGELFF
TRBV3-1/TRBV3-2	TRBJ2-1	NA	CASSQDRENEQFF
TRBV4-3	TRBJ2-3	TRBD2	CASSQDPGGRATDTQYF
TRBV19	TRBJ1-2	NA	CASRDSNYGYTF
TRBV28	TRBJ2-2	TRBD1	CASSLTTPGQGVTGELFF
TRBV7-9	TRBJ1-4	NA	CASSSPRGGRGEKLFF
TRBV6-2/TRBV6-3	TRBJ1-1	NA	CASSLDRLEAFF
TRBV10-3	TRBJ2-2	TRBD2	CASQLAGARGELFF
TRBV5-6	TRBJ1-5	TRBD1	CASSVTGRDNQPQHF
TRBV6-2/TRBV6-3	TRBJ2-3	NA	CASSPQAGAGTQYF
TRBV13	TRBJ2-1	NA	CASSLRGRTSSYNEQFF
TRBV29-1	TRBJ2-5	NA	CSVAGSGGETQYF
TRBV28	TRBJ1-6	NA	CASSPGGARNSPLHF
TRBV18	TRBJ2-5	TRBD2	CASSPLGLAGVETQYF
TRBV6-2/TRBV6-3	TRBJ2-7	NA	CASSQRTVPYEQYF
TRBV19	TRBJ2-3	NA	CASSIESTRERQYF
TRBV6-5	TRBJ1-6	NA	CASSIGQRDSPLHF
TRBV7-9	TRBJ2-5	NA	CASNERVLGTQYF
TRBV19	TRBJ1-2	TRBD1	CASRDRGNEIWYGYTF
TRBV6-6	TRBJ1-5	NA	CASNRDASNQPQHF
TRBV7-2	TRBJ1-2	NA	CASSSDRLTYGYTF
TRBV30	TRBJ2-7	TRBD1	CAWSVVGTVKYF
TRBV27	TRBJ1-1	TRBD1	CASSLRQGNTEAFF
TRBV5-1	TRBJ2-2	TRBD2	CASSLGTSGSGELFF
TRBV10-3	TRBJ1-1	NA	CAITEGQNTEAFF
TRBV2	TRBJ1-1	NA	CASSIRRDTEAFF
TRBV19	TRBJ1-3	NA	CASRRASSGNTIYF
TRBV3-1/TRBV3-2	TRBJ1-2	NA	CASSQGGVVGLSPRDGYTF
TRBV15	TRBJ1-5	TRBD1	CATSRGQGDYSNQPQHF
TRBV13	TRBJ2-7	TRBD2	CASSPTSGRVHYEQYF
TRBV5-4	TRBJ2-1	TRBD2	CASSGRAWNEQFF
TRBV3-1/TRBV3-2	TRBJ1-6	NA	CASSSGLKGSPLHF
TRBV25-1	TRBJ2-5	TRBD1	CASSGGQLPGETQYF
TRBV6-5	TRBJ2-7	TRBD1	CASRSTGGAGEQYF
TRBV11-2	TRBJ2-7	NA	CASSLSAGTYEQYF
TRBV2	TRBJ2-3	NA	CASSARTDTQYF
TRBV2	TRBJ2-5	NA	CASSSGEKTQYF
TRBV5-1	TRBJ2-5	TRBD1	CASSPGTGGKKTQYF
TRBV7-9	TRBJ2-2	TRBD1	CASTNRTGGHGELFF
TRBV30	TRBJ1-6	NA	CAWSDTGTYNSPLHF
TRBV23-1	TRBJ2-4	TRBD1	CASSHEPVQGVENIQYF
TRBV30	TRBJ2-2	NA	CAWTGTTNTGELFF
TRBV14	TRBJ1-2	NA	CASSQDINWYGYTF
TRBV18	TRBJ2-1	TRBD2	CASSNREAKFF
TRBV11-3	TRBJ2-5	TRBD1	CAATSLGGSQETQYF
TRBV27	TRBJ2-5	TRBD2	CASSLSGLAEPSSEYF
TRBV7-2	TRBJ1-2	TRBD1	CASSLDPGQGNYGYTF
TRBV7-9	TRBJ1-1	NA	CASSSFQGGTEAFF